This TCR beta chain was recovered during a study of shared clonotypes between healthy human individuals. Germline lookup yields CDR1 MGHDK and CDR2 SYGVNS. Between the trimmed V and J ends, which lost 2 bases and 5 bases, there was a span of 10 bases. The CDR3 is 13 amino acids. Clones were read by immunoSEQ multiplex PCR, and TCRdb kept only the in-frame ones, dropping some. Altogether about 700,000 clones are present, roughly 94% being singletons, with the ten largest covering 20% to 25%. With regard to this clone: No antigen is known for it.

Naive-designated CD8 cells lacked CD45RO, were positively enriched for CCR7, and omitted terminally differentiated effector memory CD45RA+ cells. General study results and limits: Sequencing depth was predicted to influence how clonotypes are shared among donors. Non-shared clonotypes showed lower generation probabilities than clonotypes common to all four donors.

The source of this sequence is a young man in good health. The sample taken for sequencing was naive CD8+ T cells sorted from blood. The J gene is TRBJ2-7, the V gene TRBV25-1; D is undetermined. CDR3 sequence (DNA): TGTGCCAGCAGTGAAGGTTTCGGAAACGAGCAGTACTTC. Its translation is CASSEGFGNEQYF.